This T cell receptor beta chain originates from a study of T cell therapy after organ transplantation. Overall study context: T cells were expanded two to three weeks with 30 CMV class I/II epitopes. After therapy, patients were monitored for about 30 weeks. About 20% of the ten patients were classed as nonresponders. Whole-study results and caveats: Nonresponders had marked pretherapy clonal expansions and little post-therapy change.

As for this clone: Its antigen is still unknown.

The CDR3 totals 11 residues. Germline CDR1 MNHEY, CDR2 SVGAGI. The germline V and J ends were trimmed by 5 bases and 6 bases, with 7 bases remaining between them. Measured with immunoSEQ multiplex PCR; TCRdb has only the in-frame clones, and not every one. This table has 50,000 or so clones, about 94% appearing once. This chain uses TRBV6-5 with TRBJ1-1; D is uncertain. The TCR was taken from a human patient who had received a solid organ transplant and had CMV disease. The input for sequencing was CD8+ T cells from blood, taken before autologous CMV-specific T cell therapy. The CDR3 bases are TGTGCCAGCAGTGAACGGCCTGAAGCTTTCTTT. This sequence encodes CASSERPEAFF.